Detailed here is one TCR delta chain. This clone is categorized as hyperexpanded (1% or more). Its antigen specificity is not known. No much larger clone exists at a distance of one base, and base qualities are not known. In the same sample, other DNA sequences code for this CDR3. In both library methods, multiplex PCR was carried out with primers targeting conserved V and J regions of the TCR genes. Amplicons were purified, pooled and sequenced on an Illumina MiSeq platform. In the paper's pipeline: V(D)J alignment, clonotype assembly and translation were handled by MiXCR, while functionality assessment and CDR3 repertoire analyses were done with VDJtools. CDR3 followed the IMGT definition, and analyses included only productive sequences that used functional genes, leaving out ORF genes and pseudogenes. A custom Python script was used to search all patients and controls for identical amino acid CDR3s of major clonotypes (frequency >=5%). Clonotype frequencies in patients versus controls were compared with a one-sided non-parametric Wilcoxon test. Clonotypes were called again by TCRdb from the public reads via CATT, and duplicate nucleotide sequences were then merged into one entry. These V and J calls are TCRdb output, not the study's own analysis. The sample profile shows approximately 1,200 delta-chain clones; around 2.1% of them were found once. The top ten hold approximately 53% of the sample.

This sample is drawn from a study of gamma delta lymphoproliferative disorders and STAT genes (dated by TCRdb to the late 2010s). For the study in its entirety: The LymphoTrack Dx TCRG Assay was used to prepare gamma-chain libraries from at least 50 ng of genomic DNA. Within a larger immunophenotypic and STAT-mutation study, TCR gamma and delta CDR3 repertoires were profiled by deep sequencing in Tgammadelta lymphoproliferative disease patients and healthy controls. Since no corresponding Invivoscribe delta assay was available, delta-chain libraries were prepared following the standard operating procedure of the EuroClonality-NGS working group. To confirm the results, all delta-chain samples and two gamma-chain samples were sequenced a second time. Overall results and qualifications from the work: When whole repertoires were clustered, gamma repertoires from patients formed a group apart from those of healthy controls, but delta repertoires showed no separation between the groups. T cells in controls likely covered a range of maturation stages, whereas leukemic cells were skewed toward terminal effectors, which could potentially limit comparisons between patients and controls. Almost every major gamma and delta clonotype in patients was public, meaning shared with at least one healthy donor, and only two gamma clonotypes were private to disease. It was noted by the authors that NGS specificity may be reduced at low frequencies, so confirmation of the public or private nature of leukemic clones is needed.

For TCR sequencing, genomic DNA was taken from peripheral blood mononuclear cells isolated from both patients and controls. The control group, matched to the patients for age and sex, consisted of around 23 healthy adult blood donors (about 12 males and roughly 11 females) with a median age of 64 years. V sheds 3 bases and J sheds 0 bases, leaving 10 bases between their ends. The cysteine opens and the phenylalanine closes a CDR3 of 14 amino acids. Only the CDR3 region is kept as DNA, spanning 42 bases read in frame from base 1. CDR1 and CDR2 are read off the germline V gene as GEAIGNYY and EKD. Sequencing was done on a sample of blood. The rearrangement joined TRDV2 to TRDJ1; there is no confident call for the D gene. The sequence was obtained from a human donor in good health. CDR3 region: CACDPITNTDKLIF. The sequenced DNA is TGTGCCTGTGACCCTATTACCAACACCGATAAACTCATCTTT.